One and the same sample provided the 28 T cell receptor beta chains below, sequenced in a study of T cell repertoires in cytomegalovirus infection (dated by TCRdb to about 2019). Their antigens remain unidentified. Sequencing instrument: Illumina HiSeq 1500. TCRdb itself trimmed the public reads at Q25 with fastp, ran MiXCR and retained productive beta chains. Merged by CDR3 protein, the rows form single entries marked with the most common genes and DNA. The sample table holds 40,000 to 55,000 distinct CDR3 sequences, of which over 20% were seen once. About 90% of the sample comes from the top ten. Per the publication, the treatment or condition label means: in vitro stimulation with specific CMV peptide epitopes to enrich CMV-specific T cells. Sample: CD8+ T cells from cultured PBMCs, taken from culture after CMV antigen stimulation. Receptors were obtained from a human donor in good health (CMV status not recorded). Some clones in this sample may be carry-over from other donors' samples.

The CDR3 is CASSLGQKRYNEQFF. The CDR3 nucleotides are TGTGCCAGCAGCCTGGGACAGAAGAGATACAATGAGCAGTTCTTC. The chain employs TRBV6-5 and TRBJ2-1, with 7 bases lining up with TRBD1. The CDR3 consists of 15 residues. Germline lookup yields CDR1 MNHEY and CDR2 SVGAGI. After removal of 6 bases from V and 4 bases from J, the junction contained 9 bases not matched to a gene.

The V call is TRBV7-6, the J call TRBJ1-1; 7 bases align to TRBD1. The ends lost 0 bases at V and 4 bases at J; junction bases unmatched: 5. Germline V CDR1 and CDR2: SGHVS, FNYEAQ. This CDR3 contains 15 residues. In DNA, the CDR3 is TGTGCCAGCAGCTTAGCGCCCACAGGGGCCACTGAAGCTTTCTTT. It codes for CASSLAPTGATEAFF.

In this sample, this clonotype turned up many times. The genes are TRBV7-8 and TRBJ1-1; weak D call: TRBD1 (5 bases). The germline CDR1 and CDR2 sequences are SGHVS and FQNEAQ. This CDR3 has 15 residues. V lost 0 bases and J 0 bases, leaving 8 bases between the germline ends. The CDR3: CASSLAGGMNTEAFF. In DNA, the CDR3 is TGTGCCAGCAGCTTAGCTGGGGGGATGAACACTGAAGCTTTCTTT.

The rearrangement uses TRBV6-1 and TRBJ1-5, with 8 bases lining up with TRBD1. Germline lookup yields CDR1 MNHNS and CDR2 SASEGT. J was trimmed by 0 bases and V by 6 bases; bases with no gene match: 4. CDR3 length equals 15 residues. The CDR3 sequence: CASRPTGVSNQPQHF. CDR3 in DNA: TGTGCCAGCAGACCGACAGGGGTTAGCAATCAGCCCCAGCATTTT.

The V gene is TRBV4-1, the J gene TRBJ2-3, with TRBD2 identical over 7 bases. The CDR3 totals 16 residues. Germline CDR1 reads MGHRA; CDR2 reads YSYEKL. Unmatched junction bases numbered 7, after V lost 0 bases and J lost 4 bases. The CDR3 DNA reads as TGCGCCAGCAGCCAAGAAACGGCTAGCGGATCAGATACGCAGTATTTT. This sequence encodes CASSQETASGSDTQYF.

The V call is TRBV11-1, the J call TRBJ1-5; weak D call: TRBD1 (5 bases). The V end lost 6 bases, the J end lost 0 bases, and 12 bases lay between the germline ends. The CDR3 length is 15 residues. The germline CDR1 and CDR2 sequences are SGHAT and FQDESV (reference sequence). The CDR3 nucleotides read TGTGCCAGCAGGGGGCAAGTCTATAGCAATCAGCCCCAGCATTTT. Translated: CASRGQVYSNQPQHF.

This clonotype was recorded a few times. The chain couples TRBV6-1 to TRBJ1-5; D is perhaps TRBD1 (6 bases). Trimming left V 5 bases short and J 5 bases short, with 13 bases between. The CDR3 has 14 residues. Germline CDR1 is MNHNS and CDR2 is SASEGT. This CDR3 is CASSNRESDQPQHF. The DNA of the CDR3 is TGTGCCAGCAGTAACAGGGAGAGCGATCAGCCCCAGCATTTT.

This chain links TRBV7-3 with TRBJ2-1; 7 positions match TRBD2. The CDR3 contains 15 residues. CDR1 and CDR2 (germline): SGHTA, FQGTGA. The junction had 4 bases not matched to a gene; V was cut back by 5 bases and J by 0 bases. The CDR3 sequence is CASSPGGSSYNEQFF. CDR3 DNA: TGTGCCAGCAGCCCGGGGGGTAGCTCCTACAATGAGCAGTTCTTC.

There are a few counts of this clonotype. The rearrangement uses TRBV12-3 or TRBV12-4 and TRBJ2-3; maybe TRBD2 (5 bases). The CDR3 runs to 15 residues. V lost 6 bases to trimming and J lost 0 bases, with 13 bases between them. CDR3 region: CASSPQEDSTDTQYF. Here the CDR3 DNA reads TGTGCCAGCAGCCCGCAGGAGGATAGCACAGATACGCAGTATTTT.

The chain couples TRBV6-5 to TRBJ2-7, with 10 nucleotides matching TRBD1. Trimming took 4 bases from V and 3 from J; bases not matched to a gene: 6. This CDR3 is built from 15 residues. CDR1 and CDR2 from the germline V gene are MNHEY and SVGAGI. CDR3 in DNA: TGTGCCAGCAGTTCCGGGACAGGGGTCGGCTACGAGCAGTACTTC. Amino acid sequence: CASSSGTGVGYEQYF.

This clonotype was recorded a few times. DNA for the CDR3: TGTGCCAGCAGCTTAGGCGTTGGACTAGGGGTTGACGAGCAGTACTTC. Residues: CASSLGVGLGVDEQYF. This rearrangement joins TRBV7-2 to TRBJ2-7, with 7 positions matching TRBD2. Germline-derived CDR1 and CDR2 are SGHTA and FQGNSA. V lost 1 base, J lost 5 bases, and 11 bases stayed unmatched. CDR3 size: 16 residues.

The chain recombines TRBV2 with TRBJ1-1; unclear D gene. V lost 2 bases and J lost 0, with 4 bases in between. The CDR3 covers 13 residues. The germline V gene encodes CDR1 SNHLY and CDR2 FYNNEI. CDR3 sequence: CASSERVNTEAFF. The CDR3 DNA reads as TGTGCCAGCAGTGAAAGGGTGAACACTGAAGCTTTCTTT.

The table lists this clonotype with a few counts. The chain links TRBV28 to TRBJ2-5, with 7 positions matching TRBD2. Trimming at V came to 4 bases and at J to 7 bases, leaving 12 bases not matched to a gene. This CDR3 contains 15 residues. Germline assignment: CDR1 MDHEN and CDR2 SYDVKM. In nucleotides, the CDR3 is TGTGCCAGCAGTTCCCGCGGTGGGGTAGCGGGGACCCAGTACTTC. It codes for CASSSRGGVAGTQYF. The whole variable domain, remainder taken from reference TRBV28 and TRBJ2-5, is DVKVTQSSRYLVKRTGEKVFLECVQDMDHENMFWYRQDPGLGLRLIYFSYDVKMKEKGDIPEGYSVSREKKERFSLILESASTNQTSMYLCASSSRGGVAGTQYFGPGTRLLVL.

This clonotype came up a few times. The chain combines TRBV6-2 or TRBV6-3 with TRBJ2-1; TRBD2 aligns across 7 bases. Germline V gene lookup returns CDR1 MNHEY and CDR2 SVGEGT. CDR3 length equals 17 residues. Trimming cost V 11 bases and J 2 bases; bases outside gene matches: 18. In DNA, the CDR3 is TGTGCCGGATCCGTTCGACCGGGACTAACCCCCTACAATGAGCAGTTCTTC. Translation: CAGSVRPGLTPYNEQFF.

In this sample, this clonotype turned up a few times. The J gene is TRBJ2-2, the V gene TRBV29-1; D call uncertain. Trimming cost V 7 bases and J 2 bases, with 8 bases left between them. The germline gives CDR1 SQVTM, CDR2 ANQGSEA. The CDR3 extends over 12 amino acids. The CDR3 here is CSARPNTGELFF. CDR3 bases: TGCAGCGCTCGTCCCAACACCGGGGAGCTGTTTTTT.

V and J are TRBV10-1 and TRBJ2-3; 7 bases are shared with TRBD2. Germline values: CDR1 WNHNN, CDR2 SYGVQD (reference sequence). The CDR3 spans 15 residues. After removal of 4 bases from V and 0 bases from J, the junction contained 4 bases not matched to a gene. Here the CDR3 reads CASSAASGSTDTQYF. The DNA of the CDR3 is TGCGCCAGCAGTGCGGCTAGCGGAAGCACAGATACGCAGTATTTT.

This rearrangement joins TRBV20-1 to TRBJ2-1; D is unresolved. V was cut by 3 bases and J by 0 bases, with 12 bases left in between. CDR1 is DFQATT and CDR2 is SNEGSKA in the germline V gene (reference sequence). This CDR3 spans 15 amino acids. The DNA for the CDR3 is TGCAGTGCTAGGTGGCGACTTAGCTCCTACAATGAGCAGTTCTTC. It encodes CSARWRLSSYNEQFF.

The chain combines TRBV11-2 with TRBJ1-5; unclear D gene. The germline CDR1 and CDR2 sequences are SGHAT and FQNNGV. V dropped 1 base and J dropped 7 bases, with 14 bases sitting between them. The CDR3 consists of 15 residues. The CDR3 protein is CASSLGGRANQPQHF. DNA of the CDR3: TGTGCCAGCAGCTTAGGTGGAAGGGCCAACCAGCCCCAGCATTTT.

The chain joins TRBV19 to TRBJ2-3, with TRBD2 matching 9 bases. Germline-derived CDR1 and CDR2 are LNHDA and SQIVND (reference sequence). V lost 3 bases and J lost 4; bases outside the gene matches: 5. The CDR3 extends over 15 amino acids. The CDR3 loop reads CASSMRGGRADTQYF. CDR3 nucleotides: TGTGCCAGTAGTATGCGGGGGGGCCGGGCAGATACGCAGTATTTT.

This rearrangement joins TRBV12-3 or TRBV12-4 to TRBJ2-1; D is possibly TRBD2 (6 bases). V was cut by 4 bases and J by 6 bases, with 13 bases left in between. This CDR3 comprises 14 residues. This CDR3 is CASSWRGGRNEQFF. The CDR3 nucleotides are TGTGCCAGCAGTTGGAGGGGCGGCCGCAATGAGCAGTTCTTC.

V usage is TRBV6-2 or TRBV6-3 and J usage is TRBJ2-5, with D perhaps matching TRBD1 or TRBD2 (6 bases each). V was clipped by 7 bases and J by 4 bases, with 13 bases between them. In germline, CDR1 is MNHEY, CDR2 SVGEGT. The CDR3 totals 13 residues. The CDR3 reads CASMNGGSETQYF. The DNA for the CDR3 is TGTGCCAGCATGAACGGGGGCTCAGAGACCCAGTACTTC.

The sample holds a few counts of this clonotype. The chain recombines TRBV7-8 with TRBJ2-3; D is perhaps TRBD1 or TRBD2 (6 bases each). The CDR3 extends over 16 amino acids. From germline, CDR1 is SGHVS and CDR2 FQNEAQ. V was shortened by 5 bases and J by 1 base, with 16 bases between the two germline ends. The CDR3 DNA sequence: TGTGCCAGCAGCCCCCGACCGGGGGCCCGCACAGATACGCAGTATTTT. Protein product: CASSPRPGARTDTQYF.

At least ten counts were recorded for this clonotype. The rearrangement joins TRBV5-6 to TRBJ1-1, with 7 bases that match TRBD1. The CDR3 has 13 residues. Germline V CDR1 and CDR2: SGHDT, YYEEEE. The V gene end was trimmed by 4 bases and the J gene end by 4 bases; junction bases not matched to a gene: 4. The CDR3 sequence: CASSIQGLTEAFF. DNA of the CDR3: TGTGCCAGCAGCATACAGGGGCTCACTGAAGCTTTCTTT.

The chain joins TRBV27 to TRBJ1-1, with D tentatively TRBD1 (6 bases). Deletions cut 1 base from V and 1 base from J, with 19 bases between. The CDR3 covers 18 residues. The germline V gene encodes CDR1 MNHEY and CDR2 SMNVEV (reference sequence). CDR3 protein: CASSLFPPTGLRNTEAFF. As DNA, the CDR3 is TGTGCCAGCAGTTTATTCCCCCCAACAGGGCTGAGGAACACTGAAGCTTTCTTT.

This clonotype was seen a handful of times. The chain uses TRBV7-3 and TRBJ2-1; D gene uncertain. Germline V gives CDR1 SGHTA, CDR2 FQGTGA. The CDR3 is 13 amino acids. With 1 base removed from V and 9 bases from J, the gap between germline ends came to 10 bases. In DNA, the CDR3 is TGTGCCAGCAGCTTAAAAGGCCTGGGTGAGCAGTTCTTC. It yields the protein CASSLKGLGEQFF.

V gene TRBV7-8 combines with J gene TRBJ2-1, with 11 bases lining up with TRBD2. Germline values: CDR1 SGHVS, CDR2 FQNEAQ. CDR3 length: 15 residues. Losses at the gene ends were 6 bases for V and 8 bases for J; bases not matched to a gene: 9. This CDR3 is CASRFSGGALYEQFF. The CDR3 region has the DNA TGTGCCAGCAGATTTAGCGGGGGGGCCTTGTATGAGCAGTTCTTC.

The genes are TRBV7-9 and TRBJ1-2; D is ambiguous. V was shortened by 5 bases and J by 0 bases, with 13 bases between the two germline ends. CDR1 SEHNR and CDR2 FQNEAQ come from the germline V gene (reference sequence). The CDR3 contains 15 residues. DNA for the CDR3: TGTGCCAGCAGCCGAAAGGTCGGGTCTAACTATGGCTACACCTTC. As protein: CASSRKVGSNYGYTF.

This clonotype was recorded a few times. J is TRBJ1-2 and V is TRBV27, with D perhaps TRBD1 (5 bases). The CDR3 extends over 13 amino acids. Germline loops: CDR1 MNHEY, CDR2 SMNVEV (reference sequence). Trimming pared 2 bases from V and 8 bases from J, leaving 12 bases between. This chain's CDR3 is CASSLRSGRGYTF. CDR3 nucleotides: TGTGCCAGCAGTTTAAGATCAGGGAGAGGCTACACCTTC.